Detailed here is one T cell receptor beta chain. The antigen this receptor binds is unknown. Base qualities are missing; no much larger clone stands one base away. Interpreted using the paper, the time point label stands for: baseline pretreatment blood. Read against the paper, the sample's treatment or condition label means: 15 Gy SBRT to primary tumor, nephrectomy 4 weeks later. To track tumor-enriched clonotypes, serial peripheral blood was sampled from radiation-treated patients at baseline and at 2 weeks and 4 weeks after SBRT. Every patient's renal cell carcinoma showed clear cell pathology. The QIAamp DNA Blood Mini Kit (Qiagen) was used to prepare genomic DNA for TCR sequencing. Only samples passing all quality control checks were included in the analyses. The CDR3 goes from the cysteine to the phenylalanine over 16 residues. The only DNA kept is the CDR3, 48 bases in frame from the first base. Per the germline V gene, SGHRS is the CDR1 and YFSETQ is the CDR2. Relative to germline, V is missing 2 bases and J is missing 3 bases, with 8 bases of the junction outside any gene match.

This sample was taken from a study of radiation and T cells in renal cell carcinoma (dated by TCRdb to the early 2020s). Regarding the study in general: The samples were obtained from a clinical trial, where primary renal cell carcinomas were treated with 15 Gy stereotactic body radiation therapy and then removed by nephrectomy 4 weeks afterward. In total, around 53 samples, comprising approximately 26 tumors and approximately 27 peripheral blood samples, were subjected to TCR beta sequencing. Across all 50 or so samples, approximately 4,000,000 unique CDR3 nucleotide sequences, encoding 2 million to 3 million unique CDR3 amino acid sequences, were identified.

TCR beta libraries were generated from genomic DNA with the immunoSEQ kit, following the manufacturer's recommendations. To prepare libraries, a first multiplex PCR with proprietary primers was run, followed by a second PCR that added unique barcodes, and a bead cleanup was done after each round. A positive control reaction and a negative control reaction, both provided in the kit, were run with every batch of samples. The final libraries underwent checking on an Agilent 4200 TapeStation D1000 ScreenTape, volumetric pooling, and quantification by qPCR. Sequencing ran on an Illumina NextSeq500 with a MidOutput 150-cycle cartridge, using 156 Read1 and 15 Index1 cycles with kit custom primers. The pooled library was loaded at 0.8 to 1 pM, and roughly 20% PhiX control was spiked in. Per the original workflow: Vendor-processed data were analyzed in R, and a clonotype was defined as all T cells sharing the same CDR3 nucleotide sequence. In the clone abundance analyses, frequencies in each sample were normalized to that sample's 10,000 most abundant clones. Public T cell clones, averaging fewer than five per sample, were removed before analysis. Tumor-enriched clonotypes and baseline blood-enriched clonotypes were defined as those with an abundance difference of at least 32-fold between compartments. A beta-binomial differential abundance model was used to identify clonotypes that were expanded or contracted between blood time points. The Baroni-Urbani and Buser coefficient was used to measure tumor-blood repertoire similarity, and groups were compared with two-tailed Wilcoxon tests in R. Imported from immuneACCESS, the table was reduced by TCRdb to in-frame sequences with V and J called. These copies leave out some clones; in studies compared against another copy, an unresolved V gene accounts for under half, and the cause of the remainder is not known. That table furnishes V, J and clone size, whereas the DNA furnished D and trimming. This sample gives about 91,000 clones in total; 82% of them show up just once. Around 6.7% of the sample is taken by the ten largest.

General conclusions and limits of the study: An increase in top tumor clonotypes in blood was observed from baseline to 2 weeks post-radiation, followed by contraction by 4 weeks, which was taken to suggest transient expansion of tumor-resident clones. With a single-armed trial design, the study had no way to address how radiation dose or scheduling affects the TCR repertoire. Tracking of blood repertoire dynamics stopped at roughly 29 days after treatment, with no follow-up past that point. No pretreatment tumor biopsies were available, so the baseline intratumoral presence of clonotypes could not be determined.

The sample consisted of blood, taken from a patient whose treatment included radiotherapy and nephrectomy. The sequence is built from TRBV5-1 and TRBJ2-7; 10 central bases correspond to TRBD2. This receptor was obtained from a man between 60 and 70 years old with renal cell carcinoma. The CDR3 reads CASSFPRTSGIYEQYF. The nucleotide sequence reads as follows: TGCGCCAGCAGCTTTCCCCGGACTAGCGGAATCTACGAGCAGTACTTC.